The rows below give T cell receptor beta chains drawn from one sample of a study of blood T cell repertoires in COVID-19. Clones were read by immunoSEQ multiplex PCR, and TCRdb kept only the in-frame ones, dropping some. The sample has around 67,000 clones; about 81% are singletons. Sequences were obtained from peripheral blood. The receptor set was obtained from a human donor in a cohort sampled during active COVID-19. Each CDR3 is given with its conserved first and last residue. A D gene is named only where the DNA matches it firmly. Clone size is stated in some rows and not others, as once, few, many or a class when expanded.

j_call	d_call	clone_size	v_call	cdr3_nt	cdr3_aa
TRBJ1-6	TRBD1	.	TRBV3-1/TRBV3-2	TGTGCCAGCAGCCCCCTATCGACAGGGGTCAATTCACCCCTCCACTTT	CASSPLSTGVNSPLHF
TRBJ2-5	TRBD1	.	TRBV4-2	TGTGCCAGCGAGCAGGACAGGGGAGAGACCCAGTACTTC	CASEQDRGETQYF
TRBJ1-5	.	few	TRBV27	TGTGCCAGCAGTCCCGGGGGCAATCAGCCCCAGCATTTT	CASSPGGNQPQHF
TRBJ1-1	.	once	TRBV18	TGTGCCAGCTCCGTTGGGGGCGCTGAAGCTTTCTTT	CASSVGGAEAFF
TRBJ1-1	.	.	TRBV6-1	TGTGCCAGCAGTGAGACCGGGACACCGATGAACACTGAAGCTTTCTTT	CASSETGTPMNTEAFF
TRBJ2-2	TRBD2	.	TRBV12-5	TGTGCTAGTGGTTTGGACGGTTGGGGAGGGCGGACCGGGGAGCTGTTTTTT	CASGLDGWGGRTGELFF
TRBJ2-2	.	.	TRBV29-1	TGCAGCGTCCGCAGAACGACCGGGGAGCTGTTTTTT	CSVRRTTGELFF
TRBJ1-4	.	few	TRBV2	TGTGCCAGCAGTTACCGACAGGCCGGGGATGAAAAACTGTTTTTT	CASSYRQAGDEKLFF
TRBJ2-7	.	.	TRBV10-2	TGCGCCAGCAGTGTCACGAGTGAGCAGTACTTC	CASSVTSEQYF
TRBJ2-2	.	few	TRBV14	TGTGCCAGCAGCCGGGCGGGGCAAACGAACACCGGGGAGCTGTTTTTT	CASSRAGQTNTGELFF
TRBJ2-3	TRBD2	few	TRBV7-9	TGTGCCAGCAGCTTAGGGACTAGCGGGTCAGAAGGAGCGGCAGATACGCAGTATTTT	CASSLGTSGSEGAADTQYF
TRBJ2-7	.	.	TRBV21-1	TGTGCCAGCAGCAAAGATTCAGGAGGAAACTCCTACGAGCAGTACTTC	CASSKDSGGNSYEQYF
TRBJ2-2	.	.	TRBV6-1	TGTGCCAGCAGTGATGAGGCAGGGTGGACCGGGGAGCTGTTTTTT	CASSDEAGWTGELFF
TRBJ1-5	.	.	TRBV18	TGTGCCAGCTCCGACGGGGGGGGCAATCAGCCCCAGCATTTT	CASSDGGGNQPQHF
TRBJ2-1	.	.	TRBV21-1	TGTGCCAGCAGCAAAGCAAGGGCTCTAGCGGATTACTACAATGAGCAGTTCTTC	CASSKARALADYYNEQFF
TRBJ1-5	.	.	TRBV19	TGTGCCAGTAGTCCTCTCAGGGAATTTCAGCCCCAGCATTTT	CASSPLREFQPQHF
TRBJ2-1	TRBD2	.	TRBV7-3	TGTGCCAGCAGCAATAGCGGGAGCTCCTACAATGAGCAGTTCTTC	CASSNSGSSYNEQFF
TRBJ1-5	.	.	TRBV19	TGTGCCAGTAGTAAAGGGGCAGGGGAGCCCCAGCATTTT	CASSKGAGEPQHF
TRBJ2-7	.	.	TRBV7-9	TGTGCCAGCAGCCAATTCTCCTACGAGCAGTACTTC	CASSQFSYEQYF
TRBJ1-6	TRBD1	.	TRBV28	TGTGCCAGCAGTTCGGGACAGCCGAATTCACCCCTCCACTTT	CASSSGQPNSPLHF
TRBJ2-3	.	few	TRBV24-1	TGTGCCACCAGTGATCGCAGACAGCCCCGAAGCACAGATACGCAGTATTTT	CATSDRRQPRSTDTQYF
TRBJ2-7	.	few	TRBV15	TGTGCCACCAGCAGAGCCAGGGGGGCCTACGAGCAGTACTTC	CATSRARGAYEQYF
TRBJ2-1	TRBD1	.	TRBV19	TGTGCCAGCAGTCCTAGGCGGGGCGTATTCGACAGGGGGGTCCCCAATGAGCAGTTCTTC	CASSPRRGVFDRGVPNEQFF
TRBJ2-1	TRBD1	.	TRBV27	TGTGCCAGCAGTTTACTCCCGACAGGGGAAGAAGGTGAGCAGTTCTTC	CASSLLPTGEEGEQFF
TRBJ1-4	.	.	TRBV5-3	TGTGCCAGAAGCTTCAGTCATACTAATGAAAAACTGTTTTTT	CARSFSHTNEKLFF
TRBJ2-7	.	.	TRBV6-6	TGTGCCAGCAGCCTCGTCGGGGGAGGCGGCGAGCAGTACTTC	CASSLVGGGGEQYF
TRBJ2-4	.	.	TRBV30	TGTGCCTGGAGGGAGGAGGGCCTGGGCATTCAGTACTTC	CAWREEGLGIQYF
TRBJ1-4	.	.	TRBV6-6	TGTGCCAGCAGTTACCGGGATGCAACTAATGAAAAACTGTTTTTT	CASSYRDATNEKLFF
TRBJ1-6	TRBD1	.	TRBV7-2	TGTGCCAGCAGAGGGACAGGGGGCAATTCACCCCTCCACTTT	CASRGTGGNSPLHF
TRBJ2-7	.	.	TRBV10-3	TGTGCCATCAGAGCGTCTGCTGCTCCCCTTTCCTACGAGCAGTACTTC	CAIRASAAPLSYEQYF